Below, 18 T cell receptor beta chains from the same sample are listed, as sequenced in a study of cytomegalovirus exposure and HLA in healthy donors. Primers: 60 Vbeta forward and 13 Jbeta reverse. The assay was immunoSEQ multiplex PCR, and TCRdb's table has in-frame clones only and misses some. In the table there are roughly 120,000 clones, 70% to 80% of which are singletons. The sample was PBMCs. The source of these receptors is a woman aged 18-30 years in good health and CMV-seronegative.

This chain connects TRBV19 to TRBJ1-5; D is perhaps TRBD1 (5 bases). Germline-derived CDR1 and CDR2 are LNHDA and SQIVND (reference sequence). The CDR3 has 14 residues. The germline V and J ends were trimmed by 7 bases and 4 bases, with 14 bases remaining between them. The CDR3 here is CASKVTGGNQPQHF. The CDR3 nucleotides are TGTGCCAGTAAAGTTACAGGTGGGAATCAGCCCCAGCATTTT.

About this clone itself: An end of the junction does not agree with germline; a read error may underlie this. The gene calls are TRBV5-1 and TRBJ1-2, with D possibly matching TRBD1 (5 bases). The CDR3 extends over 14 amino acids. From germline, CDR1 is SGHRS and CDR2 YFSETQ. For the CDR3, the DNA is TGCGTCAGCAGCTCCGAGAGGGCGGGGGATGGCTACACCTTC. The encoded protein is CVSSSERAGDGYTF.

This chain connects TRBV5-4 to TRBJ2-3, with a tentative D call TRBD1 (6 bases). Trimming left V 5 bases short and J 1 base short, with 17 bases between. Germline assignment: CDR1 SGHNT and CDR2 YYREEE (reference sequence). The CDR3 is 16 residues long. CDR3 in DNA: TGTGCCAGCAGGTCCCAGGGGCCAGGGGGCACAGATACGCAGTATTTT. Translated, it gives CASRSQGPGGTDTQYF.

In its sample, this clone was seen a few times. This chain uses TRBV19 with TRBJ2-1; 10 bases agree with TRBD1. Looked up from germline, CDR1 is LNHDA and CDR2 is SQIVND (reference sequence). Trimming took 5 bases from V and 0 from J; bases not matched to a gene: 7. This CDR3 has 17 residues. CDR3 sequence: CASSDLGQGISYNEQFF. Written as DNA, the CDR3 is TGTGCCAGTAGTGACTTGGGACAGGGGATCTCCTACAATGAGCAGTTCTTC. The complete variable domain, with remaining parts taken from reference TRBV19 and TRBJ2-1, reads DGGITQSPKYLFRKEGQNVTLSCEQNLNHDAMYWYRQDPGQGLRLIYYSQIVNDFQKGDIAEGYSVSREKKESFPLTVTSAQKNPTAFYLCASSDLGQGISYNEQFFGPGTRLTVL.

This chain connects TRBV21-1 to TRBJ2-1; TRBD1, the table's D call, was not compared with the DNA. TRBV21-1 is noted as a pseudogene. The CDR3 has 16 amino acids. Here the CDR3 reads CASSGQRQGVGYEQFF. The CDR3 DNA reads TGTGCCAGCAGCGGCCAAAGACAGGGGGTTGGGTATGAGCAGTTCTTC.

The chain combines TRBV28 with TRBJ2-3; D remains ambiguous. Per the germline V gene, CDR1 is MDHEN and CDR2 is SYDVKM. Trimming took 6 bases from V and 5 from J, leaving 9 bases between them. The CDR3 loop spans 12 amino acids. The CDR3 loop reads CASSPPGDTQYF. CDR3 coding DNA: TGTGCCAGCAGCCCACCGGGAGATACGCAGTATTTT. Looking up the rest from reference TRBV28 and TRBJ2-3 gives the full variable domain: DVKVTQSSRYLVKRTGEKVFLECVQDMDHENMFWYRQDPGLGLRLIYFSYDVKMKEKGDIPEGYSVSREKKERFSLILESASTNQTSMYLCASSPPGDTQYFGPGTRLTVL.

This chain uses TRBV6-1 with TRBJ2-7; TRBD1 aligns across 10 bases. Germline V gives CDR1 MNHNS, CDR2 SASEGT. V shed 5 bases and J 4 bases; nucleotides not matched to a gene: 8. This CDR3 comprises 15 residues. The CDR3 coding sequence is TGTGCCAGCAGTCCCGGGGGACAGGGGTTGTACGAGCAGTACGTC. This gives the protein CASSPGGQGLYEQYV.

In this sample, this clone turned up a few times. DNA of the CDR3: TGTGCCAGTAGTACCGGGACAGTCAATGAGCAGTTCTTC. It yields the protein CASSTGTVNEQFF. This chain joins TRBV19 and TRBJ2-1; 7 positions match TRBD1. This CDR3 has 13 residues. CDR1 LNHDA and CDR2 SQIVND come from the germline V gene (reference sequence). Trimming at V came to 4 bases and at J to 6 bases, leaving 3 bases not matched to a gene.

J is TRBJ2-1 and V is TRBV2; a possible D gene is TRBD1 (5 bases). Germline V gene lookup returns CDR1 SNHLY and CDR2 FYNNEI. Trimming removed 4 bases at V and 5 bases at J, with 12 bases between. The CDR3 loop spans 14 amino acids. This chain's CDR3 is CASSVFQGNNEQFF. CDR3 coding DNA: TGTGCCAGCAGTGTGTTCCAGGGAAACAATGAGCAGTTCTTC.

This chain links TRBV18 with TRBJ1-2, with D maybe TRBD1 (6 bases). From germline, CDR1 is KGHSH and CDR2 LQKENI. Trimming removed 2 bases at V and 3 bases at J, with 19 bases between. The CDR3 runs 17 residues. This CDR3 is CASSPSTVAGDHYGYTF. The DNA of the CDR3 is TGTGCCAGCTCACCATCTACAGTGGCAGGGGACCACTATGGCTACACCTTC.

The chain uses TRBV7-9 and TRBJ2-5, with 10 bases matching TRBD2. The CDR3 runs to 17 residues. Germline lookup yields CDR1 SEHNR and CDR2 FQNEAQ (reference sequence). V lost 1 base, J lost 3 bases, and 8 bases stayed unmatched. The CDR3, as DNA: TGTGCCAGCAGCTTAGTTCGGCTAGCGGGGGACAAAGAGACCCAGTACTTC. Its translation is CASSLVRLAGDKETQYF.

This chain uses TRBV6-5 with TRBJ1-1; a weak D match, TRBD1 (5 bases). The CDR3 spans 13 residues. Germline CDR1 MNHEY, CDR2 SVGAGI. The V end was cut by 6 bases, the J end by 5 bases, with 13 bases between. For the CDR3, the DNA is TGTGCCAGCAGCAGTCTGGGGCAAACTGAAGCTTTCTTT. Translation gives CASSSLGQTEAFF.

The CDR3 DNA is TGTGCCAGCAGCTATCAGGGGATCGGACGCGAAGGAACCCAGCATTTT. Translating it yields CASSYQGIGREGTQHF. This rearrangement joins TRBV7-9 to TRBJ1-5; maybe TRBD1 (6 bases). V gave up 4 bases and J gave up 11 bases, with 24 bases separating them. This CDR3 spans 16 amino acids. Germline CDR1 and CDR2: SEHNR and FQNEAQ (reference sequence).

V and J are TRBV30 and TRBJ1-2, with TRBD1 matching 10 bases. CDR1 is GTSNPN, CDR2 SVGIG, per germline (reference sequence). The length of the CDR3 is 19 residues. V was pared by 4 bases and J by 0 bases, with 17 bases of the junction left unmatched. CDR3 in amino acids: CAWTGTGEALGATNYGYTF. CDR3 DNA: TGTGCCTGGACCGGGACAGGGGAGGCTTTGGGGGCTACTAACTATGGCTACACCTTC.

This clone has only one observation. The chain combines TRBV28 with TRBJ2-3; maybe TRBD2 (6 bases). Trimming shortened V by 6 bases and J by 9 bases, and 22 bases separated the two germline ends. Germline assignment: CDR1 MDHEN and CDR2 SYDVKM. The CDR3 loop spans 15 amino acids. DNA for the CDR3: TGTGCCAGCAGCCGGAGGCAGGGAGGCGCAGGGACGCAGTATTTT. Translated, it gives CASSRRQGGAGTQYF.

CDR3 sequence (DNA): TGCGCCAGCAGCTGGGGCCACAGGGATAGAACTGAAGCTTTCTTT. This gives the protein CASSWGHRDRTEAFF. The chain joins TRBV5-1 to TRBJ1-1, with D perhaps matching TRBD1 (6 bases). Germline V CDR1 and CDR2: SGHRS, YFSETQ. The CDR3 consists of 15 residues. V lost 3 bases and J lost 5, with 17 bases in between.

The chain couples TRBV28 to TRBJ2-3, with D possibly matching TRBD2 (5 bases). Looked up from germline, CDR1 is MDHEN and CDR2 is SYDVKM. The CDR3 sequence is 14 residues long. Between the trimmed V and J ends, which lost 6 bases and 6 bases, there was a span of 16 bases. Written as DNA, the CDR3 is TGTGCCAGCAGCAAGCTGGACTCGCCCGATACGCAGTATTTT. It encodes CASSKLDSPDTQYF.

This sequence joins TRBV28 and TRBJ2-2; 8 nucleotides match TRBD1. V lost 5 bases to trimming and J lost 5 bases; unmatched junction nucleotides: 19. The CDR3 has 19 residues. CDR1 MDHEN and CDR2 SYDVKM come from the germline V gene. This CDR3 is CASSTSGTGGLRWTGELFF. As DNA, the CDR3 is TGTGCCAGCAGTACCTCCGGGACAGGAGGCCTAAGGTGGACCGGGGAGCTGTTTTTT.